This T cell receptor (beta chain) was obtained from a study of blood T cell repertoires in COVID-19. At the level of the study: Collection of acute and convalescent COVID-19 samples took place in the United States, Italy and Spain. T cells, B-cell-depleted T cells, or PBMCs provided the cDNA or gDNA that served as material.

Original analysis: Estimation of nucleated cell counts relied on the amplification of reference gene primers. Data came from immunoSEQ multiplex PCR; TCRdb stores just in-frame clones and leaves some out. The DNA gave D and trimming, while V, J and clone size come from that table. The repertoire has fewer than 250,000 clones, around 90% of them found once; the top ten carry about 2.5%. This CDR3 is built from 13 residues. Trimming shortened V by 11 bases and J by 4 bases, and 17 bases separated the two germline ends. Per the germline V gene, CDR1 is SGHAT and CDR2 is FQNNGV. One Seattle source followed patients from active infection through their disease course.

The J gene is TRBJ1-2, the V gene TRBV11-2, with a weak D call TRBD1 (6 bases). Sequencing used peripheral blood. This receptor was identified in a man aged 25 to 45 with COVID-19, enrolled during active disease. The CDR3 DNA follows: TGTGCCCGACAGGAGTCAAACTTCTATGGCTACACCTTC. As protein: CARQESNFYGYTF.